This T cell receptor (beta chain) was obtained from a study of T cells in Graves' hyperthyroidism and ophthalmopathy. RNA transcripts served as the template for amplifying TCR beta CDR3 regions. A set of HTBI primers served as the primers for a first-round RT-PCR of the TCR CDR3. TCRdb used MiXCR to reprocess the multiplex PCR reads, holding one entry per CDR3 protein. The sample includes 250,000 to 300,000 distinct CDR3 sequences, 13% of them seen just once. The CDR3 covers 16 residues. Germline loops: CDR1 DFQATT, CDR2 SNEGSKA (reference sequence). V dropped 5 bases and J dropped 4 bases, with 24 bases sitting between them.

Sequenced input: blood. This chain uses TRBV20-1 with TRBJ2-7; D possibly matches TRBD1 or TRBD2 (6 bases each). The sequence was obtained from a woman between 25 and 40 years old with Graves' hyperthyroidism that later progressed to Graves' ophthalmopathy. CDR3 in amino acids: CSASPRTRGGGYEQYF. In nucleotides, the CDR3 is TGCAGTGCTTCCCCTAGGACACGAGGAGGGGGTTACGAGCAGTACTTC.